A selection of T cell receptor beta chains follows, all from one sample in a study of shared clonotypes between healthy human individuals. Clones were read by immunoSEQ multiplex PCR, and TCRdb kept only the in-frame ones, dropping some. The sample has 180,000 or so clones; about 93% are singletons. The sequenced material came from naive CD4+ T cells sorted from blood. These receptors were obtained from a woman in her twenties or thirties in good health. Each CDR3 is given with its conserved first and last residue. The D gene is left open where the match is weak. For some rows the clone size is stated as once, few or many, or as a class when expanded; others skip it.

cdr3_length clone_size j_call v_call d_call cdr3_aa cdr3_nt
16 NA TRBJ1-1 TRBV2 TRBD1 CASRRQGARVNTEAFF TGTGCCAGCAGGCGGCAGGGGGCGCGGGTGAACACTGAAGCTTTCTTT
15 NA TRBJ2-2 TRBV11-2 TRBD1 CASSSPRGQIGELFF TGTGCCAGCAGCTCCCCCAGGGGGCAGATCGGGGAGCTGTTTTTT
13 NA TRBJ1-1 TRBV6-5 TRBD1 CASRRGQGAEAFF TGTGCCAGCAGGAGGGGCCAGGGGGCTGAAGCTTTCTTT
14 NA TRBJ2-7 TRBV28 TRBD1 CASSLGQGMYEQYF TGTGCCAGCAGCCTGGGACAGGGGATGTACGAGCAGTACTTC
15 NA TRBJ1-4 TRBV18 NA CASSPETGPREKLFF TGTGCCAGCTCACCCGAGACCGGGCCTAGGGAAAAACTGTTTTTT
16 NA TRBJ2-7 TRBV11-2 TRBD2 CASSFGTSGRIYEQYF TGTGCCAGCAGCTTCGGGACTAGCGGGAGAATCTACGAGCAGTACTTC
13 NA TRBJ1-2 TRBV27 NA CASSLKGRYGYTF TGTGCCAGCAGTTTAAAGGGAAGGTATGGCTACACCTTC
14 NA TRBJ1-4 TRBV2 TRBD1 CASSLDRGTGKLFF TGTGCCAGCAGCCTGGACAGGGGGACGGGAAAACTGTTTTTT
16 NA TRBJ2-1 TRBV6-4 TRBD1 CASSDSGGTGANEQFF TGTGCCAGCAGTGACTCAGGTGGGACAGGGGCCAATGAGCAGTTCTTC
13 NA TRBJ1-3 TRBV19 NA CASRDFPGNTIYF TGTGCCAGTAGGGATTTCCCTGGAAACACCATATATTTT
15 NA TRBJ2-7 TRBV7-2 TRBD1 CASSSPGQGAGEQYF TGTGCCAGCAGCTCCCCGGGACAGGGGGCAGGGGAGCAGTACTTC
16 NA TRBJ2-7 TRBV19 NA CASSPRTSRSSYEQYF TGTGCCAGTAGTCCGAGGACGAGTCGTTCATCCTACGAGCAGTACTTC
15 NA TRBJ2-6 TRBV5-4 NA CASTPLNTGANVLTF TGTGCCAGCACCCCCCTAAACACTGGGGCCAACGTCCTGACTTTC
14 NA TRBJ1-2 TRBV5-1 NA CASSLDSGAYGYTF TGCGCCAGCAGCTTGGATTCAGGGGCCTATGGCTACACCTTC
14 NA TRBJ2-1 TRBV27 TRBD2 CASSLRAGGPEQFF TGTGCCAGCAGTTTAAGAGCGGGAGGGCCTGAGCAGTTCTTC
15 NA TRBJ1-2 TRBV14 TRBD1 CASSRRQGIRDGYTF TGTGCCAGCAGCCGCCGACAGGGAATAAGGGACGGCTACACCTTC
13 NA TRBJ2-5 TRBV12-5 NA CASGYGTEETQYF TGTGCTAGTGGTTACGGGACGGAAGAGACCCAGTACTTC
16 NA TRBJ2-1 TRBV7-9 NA CASSFGWRTTSNEQFF TGTGCCAGCAGCTTCGGTTGGCGGACTACTAGCAATGAGCAGTTCTTC
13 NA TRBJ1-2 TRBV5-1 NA CASSPDRDYGYTF TGCGCCAGCAGCCCCGACAGAGACTATGGCTACACCTTC
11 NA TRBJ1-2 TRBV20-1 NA CSAPENYGYTF TGCAGTGCCCCAGAAAACTATGGCTACACCTTC
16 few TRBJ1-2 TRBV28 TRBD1 CASSRPGQGAGYGYTF TGTGCCAGCAGTCGACCAGGACAGGGTGCGGGCTATGGCTACACCTTC
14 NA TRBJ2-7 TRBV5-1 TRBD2 CASSLVAGVGEQYF TGCGCCAGCAGCCTTGTAGCGGGAGTGGGCGAGCAGTACTTC
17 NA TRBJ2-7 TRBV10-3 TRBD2 CAISESIASGGSYEQYF TGTGCCATCAGTGAGTCGATCGCTAGCGGGGGGTCCTACGAGCAGTACTTC
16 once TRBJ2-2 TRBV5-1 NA CASSLASATNTGELFF TGCGCCAGCAGCTTGGCTAGCGCAACGAACACCGGGGAGCTGTTTTTT
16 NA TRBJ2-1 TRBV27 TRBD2 CASSTISGRAGNEQFF TGTGCCAGCAGTACGATTAGCGGGAGGGCCGGCAATGAGCAGTTCTTC
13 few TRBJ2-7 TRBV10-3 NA CAISDQGNYEQYF TGTGCCATCAGTGATCAGGGAAACTACGAGCAGTACTTC
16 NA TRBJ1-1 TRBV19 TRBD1 CASSILPGQGVPEAFF TGTGCCAGTAGTATTTTACCGGGACAGGGGGTCCCTGAAGCTTTCTTT
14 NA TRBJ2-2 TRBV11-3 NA CASSARPLTGELFF TGTGCCAGCAGCGCAAGACCTTTAACCGGGGAGCTGTTTTTT
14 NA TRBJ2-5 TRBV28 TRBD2 CASSWGLAGVSQYF TGTGCCAGCAGTTGGGGACTAGCGGGAGTATCCCAGTACTTC
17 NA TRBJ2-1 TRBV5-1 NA CASSLGVDPLFYNEQFF TGCGCCAGCAGCTTAGGGGTGGACCCTCTATTCTACAATGAGCAGTTCTTC
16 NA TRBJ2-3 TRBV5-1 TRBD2 CASSPGLAEFTDTQYF TGCGCCAGCAGCCCGGGACTAGCGGAATTCACAGATACGCAGTATTTT
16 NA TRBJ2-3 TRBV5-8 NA CASRRGLTENLNTQYF TGTGCCAGCAGACGTGGACTAACCGAAAATCTAAATACGCAGTATTTT
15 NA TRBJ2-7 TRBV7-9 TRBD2 CASNFGAGGPREQYF TGTGCCAGCAACTTTGGAGCGGGAGGGCCGCGCGAGCAGTACTTC
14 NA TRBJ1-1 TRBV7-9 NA CASSLDRPGTEAFF TGTGCCAGCAGCTTAGACCGCCCGGGCACTGAAGCTTTCTTT